This T cell receptor beta chain was recorded in a study of blood T cells in healthy people across ages (dated by TCRdb to between 2014 and 2017). Broadly, across the study: In model experiments, template switching captured about one uniquely barcoded TCR beta cDNA molecule for every two T cells. Using deep sequencing normalized with unique cDNA molecular identifiers, the study measured how TCR beta repertoire diversity changes with age. Donors were grouped into four age groups: young (average roughly 17 years), middle-aged (about 38), aged (62) and long-lived (approximately 82). To avoid experimental bias, donors of different ages were spread randomly across the sequencing lanes. Two additional independent replicas of 1 million unique cDNA reads from the same blood draw were analyzed for two donors (one aged 18 to 29 and one aged 80 or older).

With regard to this clonotype: The specificity of this receptor is unknown. No base quality values were provided; no much bigger clone lies one nucleotide off.

The method behind the library was 5' RACE. The listed sequencing device is Illumina HiSeq 2500. The second PCR ran for roughly 7 to 12 cycles and used a J-beta primer mix along with a sample-barcoded 5' primer. A unique molecular identifier was introduced onto each TCR beta cDNA molecule by a template-switch 5' adaptor carrying 12 random nucleotides. At least 3 million CDR3-containing paired-end reads were obtained from each sample. All of the RNA was converted into first-strand cDNA using the Mint cDNA synthesis kit, with a TRBC-specific oligonucleotide serving as the primer. All cDNA was treated with uracil-DNA glycosylase and then went through a first 18-cycle PCR with the universal primers M1SS and BC2_uni_R. The paper's data handling went like this. Normalization of each sample was performed by random selection of 1 million high-quality reads, each carrying a distinct molecular identifier. Reads sharing molecular identifiers were discarded rather than binned into consensus sequences. CDR3 identification, clonotype clustering and error correction used MiTCR with a Q25 quality threshold and the strictest error-elimination algorithm. A nonparametric unseen species model with Euler transformation was used to estimate lower-bound total TCR beta diversity. The public reads were quality trimmed at Q25 with fastp and then assembled into clones with MiXCR by TCRdb, keeping productive beta chains. Identical CDR3 protein sequences are pooled into one entry, listed with their most common genes and DNA. Here the V and J calls rest on TCRdb's processing, not on the authors' analysis. Recorded for this sample are about 970,000 distinct CDR3 sequences; roughly 51% of them occurred a single time. The top ten clonotypes cover about 20% of the sample.

For CDR1 and CDR2, the germline V gene lists SGHRS and YFSETQ. Counted from cysteine to phenylalanine, this CDR3 has 14 amino acids. The retained sequence is limited to the CDR3, 42 bases, with the frame set at the first base. Donors were roughly 40 systemically healthy Caucasian individuals from Russia aged 6 to 90 years. Each donor gave 8 to 10 milliliters of peripheral blood, drawn into EDTA-treated Vacutainer tubes. Ficoll-Paque density-gradient centrifugation was used to isolate PBMCs, with at least 6 million per sample. Total RNA, at least 6 micrograms per sample, was extracted from PBMCs with Trizol reagent. The percentages of naive CD45RAhigh/CD27high T cells were determined by flow cytometry on a PBMC aliquot from every donor. What the authors observed across the whole study: There was a strong correlation between observed TCR beta diversity and the percentage of naive T cells measured by flow cytometry. Total diversity estimates from one million sequenced T cells were considered lower bounds and underestimates. Conclusive comparison of naive and antigen-experienced compartments was prevented by the profiling of bulk unsorted PBMCs. The long-lived group showed more naive CD4+ T cells, fewer expanded clones and increased TCR diversity than the aged group, suggesting age selection. Because the CMV infection status of the donors was unknown, age-related changes in expanded clonotypes may potentially have been confounded. As age increased, observed TCR beta diversity per million T cells dropped in a roughly linear way, and a significant reduction was already evident by age roughly 36.

The rearranged chain carries TRBV5-1 and TRBJ2-1; TRBD2 is a weak D gene call, 6 bases matching. Matching the DNA end better, TRBJ2-7 makes the J call doubtful. Specimen: blood. The clonotype comes from a woman aged 60-75 years in good health. CDR3 reads: CASSFGGNIYEQYF. The DNA sequence is given as TGCGCCAGCAGCTTCGGCGGGAACATCTACGAGCAGTACTTC.